This T cell receptor (beta chain) comes out of a study of early T cells in non-severe SARS-CoV-2 infection. Per the germline V gene, CDR1 is SNHLY and CDR2 is FYNNEI. V lost 1 base and J 4 bases, leaving 7 bases between the germline ends. CDR3 length: 13 residues. MiXCR, applied by TCRdb to the 5' RACE reads, yields one record per CDR3 protein. The data contain tens of thousands of distinct CDR3 sequences, about an eighth of them seen just once; the ten biggest clones take up 3% to 3.5%. There are many counts of this clonotype. The chain couples TRBV2 to TRBJ2-5; possibly TRBD1 for D (6 bases). Sequencing input: whole blood. This clonotype originated in an adult who was a healthcare worker with PCR-confirmed SARS-CoV-2 infection or an uninfected control (not recorded which). For the CDR3, the DNA is TGTGCCAGCAGTGAAGGAGGGGGAGAGACCCAGTACTTC. This codes for CASSEGGGETQYF.